This T cell receptor (beta chain) was identified in a study of T cell repertoires in cytomegalovirus infection. This clonotype was observed many times. Antigen specificity is unknown. Regarding the study as a whole: In two of eight donors, the top clonotype was HLA-C-restricted CMV-specific.

Per germline, CDR1 MDHEN and CDR2 SYDVKM. The CDR3 is made up of 13 amino acids. Trimming stripped 6 bases from V and 3 bases from J, with 12 bases between. One entry per CDR3 protein results from TCRdb running MiXCR on the reads. Here the sample spans 100,000 or so distinct CDR3 sequences, about 22% being singletons. Sequenced input: CD8+ T cells from PBMCs. The J gene is TRBJ2-7, the V gene TRBV28, with D tentatively TRBD1 (5 bases). The receptor was isolated from a human donor in good health (CMV status not recorded). Some clones in this sample may be carry-over from other donors' samples. The CDR3 loop reads CASSPGQNYEQYF. For the CDR3, the DNA is TGTGCCAGCAGCCCAGGACAAAACTACGAGCAGTACTTC.